The sequence of this T cell receptor (beta chain) was determined in a study of blood T cell repertoires in COVID-19 (TCRdb year 2020). Study-level background: Samples covering the acute and convalescent phases of COVID-19 were provided by collaborators in the United States, Italy and Spain. The prospective study material was composed of cDNA or gDNA derived from T cells, B-cell-depleted T cells, or PBMCs. The dataset comprised deeply sampled blood TCRbeta repertoires from subjects exposed to, actively infected with, or recovered from COVID-19. A freely available public database, intended as a resource for researchers studying the immune response to SARS-CoV-2, is where the repertoires were released. The samples were drawn from the first 160 participants of the ongoing ImmuneRACE study and from 950 to 1,500 subjects provided by 6 global collaborators. The sample metadata nearly always contained a de-identified subject ID, COVID-19 status, age in years and sex. Where available, HLA class I and class II types were taken from metadata supplied by the sample provider and were not determined by assay-based typing.

TCRbeta CDR3 regions were amplified from genomic DNA by means of the immunoSEQ Assay, a bias-controlled multiplex PCR. The source study handled its data this way. Within the assay, amplification of reference gene primers was used to estimate how many nucleated cells each sample contained. Sequence reads were collapsed and filtered to measure the absolute abundance of every unique TCRbeta CDR3 rearrangement. For each sample, productive Simpson clonality was calculated as the square root of Simpson's diversity index over productive rearrangements. The table comes from immuneACCESS by way of TCRdb, which keeps in-frame sequences with V and J called. Part of the clones is missing from these tables; in studies checked, under half for an unresolved V gene and the rest for unknown reasons. V, J and clone size are those of that table, while D and trimming were read from the DNA. This sample lists nearly 200,000 clones; roughly nine tenths were detected once. The ten largest clonotypes hold 0.75% to 0.9% of the sample.

The junction shows trimming of 1 base on V and 10 bases on J, plus 10 bases between the germline ends. Spanning cysteine to phenylalanine, the CDR3 consists of 12 amino acids. CDR3 DNA only is kept here, 36 bases in frame from base 1. From the germline V gene, CDR1 is SGHAT and CDR2 is FQNNGV. Each collaborating institution followed its own protocols to collect whole blood in K2EDTA tubes. Collaborator samples were shipped for TCRbeta analysis as frozen whole blood, isolated PBMCs, or DNA extracted from either sample type. As concerns this clone: It has no known antigen specificity. No qualities accompany the bases; no much larger clone lies one base away.

Results the study describes overall, beyond this receptor: How much clinical and demographic metadata was included differed by source and by participant, and the metadata was provided uncurated.

The TCR comes from a woman aged 70-85 years with acute or convalescent COVID-19. The chain is encoded by TRBV11-2 joined to TRBJ1-1, with no reliable assignment of the D segment. What was sequenced was peripheral blood. This receptor carries the CDR3 CASSLVPGVAFF. The DNA sequence reads TGTGCCAGCAGCTTAGTGCCCGGGGTAGCTTTCTTT. Joined to the reference TRBV11-2 and TRBJ1-1 proteins, this CDR3 gives the full variable domain: EAGVAQSPRYKIIEKRQSVAFWCNPISGHATLYWYQQILGQGPKLLIQFQNNGVVDDSQLPKDRFSAERLKGVDSTLKIQPAKLEDSAVYLCASSLVPGVAFFGQGTRLTVV.